This T cell receptor (beta chain) was observed in a study of glioma-infiltrating T cells after dendritic cell vaccination. Up to 2 ug genomic DNA was used for TCRB CDR3 amplification. Some clones are missing from TCRdb's copy, which holds only in-frame ones; the method was immunoSEQ multiplex PCR. Of tens of thousands of clones in the sample, around 83% were seen once. This clone was picked up a small number of times. The CDR3 is 12 amino acids. Between the trimmed V and J ends, which lost 7 bases and 5 bases, there was a span of 12 bases. From germline, CDR1 is WSHSY and CDR2 SAAADI. The receptor was isolated from a human donor with glioblastoma. The sequencing here drew on blood, taken before dendritic cell vaccination. V usage is TRBV10-2 and J usage is TRBJ2-7, with D possibly being TRBD2 (6 bases). The CDR3 sequence: CASNGPGDEQYF. The CDR3 DNA reads TGCGCCAGCAACGGTCCGGGGGACGAGCAGTACTTC.